This note documents a single TCR beta chain sequence. Its recognized antigen is unknown. Base qualities are not at hand, and no much larger clone is one base apart. From its cysteine to its phenylalanine, the CDR3 spans 17 amino acids. This entry keeps only the CDR3 DNA: 51 bases, framed from base 1. Via the germline V gene, CDR1 is SGDLS and CDR2 YYNGEE. Compared with germline, V lacks 0 bases and J lacks 1 base; bases without a gene match: 9. Samples from volunteer blood donors who had recovered from COVID-19 were contributed by a second Seattle source. Each collaborating institution followed its own protocols to collect whole blood in K2EDTA tubes. For TCRbeta analysis, collaborator samples were shipped as frozen whole blood, as isolated PBMCs, or as DNA extracted from either sample type. TCRbeta CDR3 regions were amplified from genomic DNA by means of the immunoSEQ Assay, a bias-controlled multiplex PCR. Regarding the original processing steps: Nucleated cell counts per sample were estimated from amplification of reference gene primers within the assay. To quantify the absolute abundance of each unique TCRbeta CDR3 rearrangement, sequence reads were collapsed and filtered. For each sample, productive Simpson clonality was calculated by taking the square root of Simpson's diversity index across productive rearrangements. This immuneACCESS table, as held by TCRdb, lists in-frame sequences with V and J called but not all clones. Of the missing ones, under half trace to an unresolved V gene in checked studies; the others have no known cause. The V and J calls and clone size are taken from that table; D and trimming were inferred from the DNA. This sample holds roughly 220,000 clones; 80% to 90% were observed only once. The ten largest clones represent approximately 5% of the sample.

This entry belongs to a study of blood T cell repertoires in COVID-19 (dated by TCRdb to the early 2020s). Context from the whole study: The collaborator samples originated in the United States, Italy and Spain and spanned the acute and convalescent phases of COVID-19. The dataset comprised deeply sampled blood TCRbeta repertoires from subjects exposed to, actively infected with, or recovered from COVID-19. Samples came from the ongoing ImmuneRACE study (first 160 participants) plus 1,254 subjects from 6 global collaborators. A freely available public database, intended as a resource for researchers studying the immune response to SARS-CoV-2, is where the repertoires were released. HLA class I and class II types, where available, came from metadata supplied by the sample provider rather than from assay-based typing. The material from the prospective study consisted of cDNA or gDNA derived from T cells, B-cell-depleted T cells, or PBMCs. Sample metadata almost always included a de-identified subject ID, COVID-19 status, age in years and sex. Study-wide conclusions, independent of this receptor: The quantity of clinical and demographic metadata differed by source and by participant and was supplied without curation.

The sequenced material came from peripheral blood. This receptor was identified in a woman aged 60-75 years who had recovered from COVID-19. The rearranged chain carries TRBV9 and TRBJ1-1, with 7 bases aligning to TRBD1. The CDR3 protein: CASSVGTGALGNTEAFF. The DNA sequence is given as TGTGCCAGCAGCGTAGGAACAGGGGCTTTAGGGAACACTGAAGCTTTCTTT.